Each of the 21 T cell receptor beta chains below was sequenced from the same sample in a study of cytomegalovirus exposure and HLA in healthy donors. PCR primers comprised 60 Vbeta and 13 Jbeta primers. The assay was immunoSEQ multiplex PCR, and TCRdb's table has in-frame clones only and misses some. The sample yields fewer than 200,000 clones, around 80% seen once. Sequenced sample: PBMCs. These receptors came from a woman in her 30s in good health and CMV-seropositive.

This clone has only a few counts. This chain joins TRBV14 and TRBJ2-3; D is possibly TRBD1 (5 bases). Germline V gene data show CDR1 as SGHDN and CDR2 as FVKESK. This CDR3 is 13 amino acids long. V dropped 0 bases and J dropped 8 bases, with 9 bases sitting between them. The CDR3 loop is CASSQDLRVTQYF. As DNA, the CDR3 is TGTGCCAGCAGCCAAGATCTCAGGGTTACGCAGTATTTT.

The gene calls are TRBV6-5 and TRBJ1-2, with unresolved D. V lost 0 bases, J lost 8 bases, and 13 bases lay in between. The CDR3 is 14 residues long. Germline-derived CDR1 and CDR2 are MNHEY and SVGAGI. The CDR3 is CASSYSLRGGGYTF. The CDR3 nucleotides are TGTGCCAGCAGTTACTCCTTACGGGGAGGGGGCTACACCTTC.

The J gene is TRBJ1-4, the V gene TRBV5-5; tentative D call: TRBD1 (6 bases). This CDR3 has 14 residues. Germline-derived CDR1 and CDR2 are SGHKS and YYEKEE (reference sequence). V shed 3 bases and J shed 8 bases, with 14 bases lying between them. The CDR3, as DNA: TGTGCCAGCAGCTCGCCGGGACACCTAGAAAAACTGTTTTTT. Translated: CASSSPGHLEKLFF.

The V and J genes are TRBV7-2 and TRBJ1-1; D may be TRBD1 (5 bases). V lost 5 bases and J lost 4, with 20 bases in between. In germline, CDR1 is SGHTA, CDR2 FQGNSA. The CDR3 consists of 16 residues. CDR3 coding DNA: TGTGCCAGCAGCAGCAGGGTGACGGGGAGGGTCACTGAAGCTTTCTTT. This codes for CASSSRVTGRVTEAFF. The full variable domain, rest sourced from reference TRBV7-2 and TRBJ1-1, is GAGVSQSPSNKVTEKGKDVELRCDPISGHTALYWYRQSLGQGLEFLIYFQGNSAPDKSGLPSDRFSAERTGGSVSTLTIQRTQQEDSAVYLCASSSRVTGRVTEAFFGQGTRLTVV.

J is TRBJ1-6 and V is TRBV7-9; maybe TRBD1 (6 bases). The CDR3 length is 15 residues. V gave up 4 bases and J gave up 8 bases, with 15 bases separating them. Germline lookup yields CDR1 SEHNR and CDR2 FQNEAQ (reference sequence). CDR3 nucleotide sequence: TGTGCCAGCAGCTCACCCGGGACACCAGATTCACCCCTCCACTTT. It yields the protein CASSSPGTPDSPLHF.

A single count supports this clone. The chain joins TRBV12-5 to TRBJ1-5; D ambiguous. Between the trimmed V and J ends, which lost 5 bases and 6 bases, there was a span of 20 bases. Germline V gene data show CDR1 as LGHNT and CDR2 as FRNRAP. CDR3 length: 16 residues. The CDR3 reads CASGISRRLLSQPQHF. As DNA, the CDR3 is TGTGCTAGTGGTATATCTAGGCGGCTTTTAAGTCAGCCCCAGCATTTT. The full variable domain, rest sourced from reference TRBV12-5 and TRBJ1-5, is DARVTQTPRHKVTEMGQEVTMRCQPILGHNTVFWYRQTMMQGLELLAYFRNRAPLDDSGMPKDRFSAEMPDATLATLKIQPSEPRDSAVYFCASGISRRLLSQPQHFGDGTRLSIL.

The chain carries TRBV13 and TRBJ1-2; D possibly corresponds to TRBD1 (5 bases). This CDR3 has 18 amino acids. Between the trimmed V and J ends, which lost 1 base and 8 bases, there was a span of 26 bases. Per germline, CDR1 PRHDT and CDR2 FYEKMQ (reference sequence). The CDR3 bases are TGTGCCAGCAGCTTAGAACGCGGGGCCGCGAGGGAGTGGGGGGGCTACACCTTC. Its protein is CASSLERGAAREWGGYTF.

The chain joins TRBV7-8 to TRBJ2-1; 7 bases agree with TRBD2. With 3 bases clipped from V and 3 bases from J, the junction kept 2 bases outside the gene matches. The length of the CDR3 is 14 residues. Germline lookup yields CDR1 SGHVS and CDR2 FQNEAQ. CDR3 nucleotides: TGTGCCAGCAGCTTGCTAGCGGACTACAATGAGCAGTTCTTC. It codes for CASSLLADYNEQFF.

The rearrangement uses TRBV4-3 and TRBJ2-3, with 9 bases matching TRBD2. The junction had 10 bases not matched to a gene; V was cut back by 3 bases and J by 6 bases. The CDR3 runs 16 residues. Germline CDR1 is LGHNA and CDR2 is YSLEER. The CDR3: CASSQVGGGASDTQYF. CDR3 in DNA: TGCGCCAGCAGCCAGGTGGGCGGGGGGGCCTCTGATACGCAGTATTTT.

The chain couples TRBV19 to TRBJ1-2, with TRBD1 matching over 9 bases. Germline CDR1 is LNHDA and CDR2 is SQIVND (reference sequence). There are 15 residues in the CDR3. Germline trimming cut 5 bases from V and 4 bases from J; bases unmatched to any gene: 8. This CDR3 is CASSPRQGVLYGYTF. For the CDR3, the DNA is TGTGCCAGTAGTCCCCGACAGGGGGTCCTCTATGGCTACACCTTC.

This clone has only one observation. Here the CDR3 reads CASSAGVKSTQYF. The CDR3, as DNA: TGTGCCAGCAGCGCCGGGGTGAAGAGTACCCAGTACTTC. The V and J genes are TRBV9 and TRBJ2-5; a possible D gene is TRBD2 (5 bases). Germline lookup yields CDR1 SGDLS and CDR2 YYNGEE. This CDR3 is 13 amino acids long. Trimming removed 3 bases at V and 8 bases at J, with 14 bases between.

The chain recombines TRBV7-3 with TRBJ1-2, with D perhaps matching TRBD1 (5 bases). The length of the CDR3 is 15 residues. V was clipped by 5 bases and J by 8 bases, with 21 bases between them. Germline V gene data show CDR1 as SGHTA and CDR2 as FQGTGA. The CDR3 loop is CASSLDSATLGGYTF. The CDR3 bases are TGTGCCAGCAGCCTTGACAGTGCCACCCTCGGAGGCTACACCTTC.

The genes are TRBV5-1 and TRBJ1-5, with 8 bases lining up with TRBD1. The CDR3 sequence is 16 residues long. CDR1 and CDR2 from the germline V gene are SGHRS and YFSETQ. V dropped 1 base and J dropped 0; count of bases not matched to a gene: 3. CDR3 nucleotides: TGCGCCAGCAGCTTGAGACAGGGGTATAGCAATCAGCCCCAGCATTTT. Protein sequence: CASSLRQGYSNQPQHF. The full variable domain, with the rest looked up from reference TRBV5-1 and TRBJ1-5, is KAGVTQTPRYLIKTRGQQVTLSCSPISGHRSVSWYQQTPGQGLQFLFEYFSETQRNKGNFPGRFSGRQFSNSRSEMNVSTLELGDSALYLCASSLRQGYSNQPQHFGDGTRLSIL.

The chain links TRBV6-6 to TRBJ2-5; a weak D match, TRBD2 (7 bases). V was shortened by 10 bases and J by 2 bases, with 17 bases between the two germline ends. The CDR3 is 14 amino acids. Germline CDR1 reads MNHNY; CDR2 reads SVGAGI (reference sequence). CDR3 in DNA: TGTGCCACCCTAGGAGGGGGGGTACAAGAGACCCAGTACTTC. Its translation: CATLGGGVQETQYF.

This CDR3 reads CAWRSSGDQPQHF. CDR3 DNA sequence: TGTGCCTGGAGGTCGTCAGGGGATCAGCCCCAGCATTTT. The chain uses TRBV30 and TRBJ1-5, with D possibly matching TRBD1 (6 bases). V dropped 3 bases and J dropped 5 bases, with 11 bases sitting between them. CDR1 GTSNPN and CDR2 SVGIG come from the germline V gene (reference sequence). The CDR3 runs 13 residues. The full variable domain, completed using reference TRBV30 and TRBJ1-5, is SQTIHQWPATLVQPVGSPLSLECTVEGTSNPNLYWYRQAAGRGLQLLFYSVGIGQISSEVPQNLSASRPQDRQFILSSKKLLLSDSGFYLCAWRSSGDQPQHFGDGTRLSIL.

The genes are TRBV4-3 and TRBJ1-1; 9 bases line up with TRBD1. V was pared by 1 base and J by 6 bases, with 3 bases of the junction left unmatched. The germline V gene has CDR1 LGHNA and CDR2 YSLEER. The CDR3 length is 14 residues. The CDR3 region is CASSQVTGGPEAFF. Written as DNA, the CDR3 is TGCGCCAGCAGCCAAGTGACAGGGGGGCCTGAAGCTTTCTTT.

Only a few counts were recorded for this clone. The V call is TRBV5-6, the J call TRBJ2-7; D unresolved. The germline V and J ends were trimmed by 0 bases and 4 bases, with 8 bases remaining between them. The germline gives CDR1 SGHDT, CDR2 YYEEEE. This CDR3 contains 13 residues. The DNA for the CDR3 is TGTGCCAGCAGCTTGGGGTTCGGGTACGAGCAGTACTTC. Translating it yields CASSLGFGYEQYF. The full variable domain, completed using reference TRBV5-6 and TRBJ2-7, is DAGVTQSPTHLIKTRGQQVTLRCSPKSGHDTVSWYQQALGQGPQFIFQYYEEEERQRGNFPDRFSGHQFPNYSSELNVNALLLGDSALYLCASSLGFGYEQYFGPGTRLTVT.

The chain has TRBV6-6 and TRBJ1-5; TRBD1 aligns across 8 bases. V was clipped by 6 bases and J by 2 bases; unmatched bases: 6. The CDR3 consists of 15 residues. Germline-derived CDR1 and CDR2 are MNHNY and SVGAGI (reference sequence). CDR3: CASSVMTGGNQPQHF. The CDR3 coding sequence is TGTGCCAGCAGCGTTATGACAGGGGGCAATCAGCCCCAGCATTTT.

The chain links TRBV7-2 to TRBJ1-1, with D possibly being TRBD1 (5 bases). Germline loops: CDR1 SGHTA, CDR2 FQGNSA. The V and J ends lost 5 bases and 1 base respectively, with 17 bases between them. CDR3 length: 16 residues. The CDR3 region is CASSLHPPTENTEAFF. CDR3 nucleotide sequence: TGTGCCAGCAGCCTTCACCCCCCGACAGAGAACACTGAAGCTTTCTTT.

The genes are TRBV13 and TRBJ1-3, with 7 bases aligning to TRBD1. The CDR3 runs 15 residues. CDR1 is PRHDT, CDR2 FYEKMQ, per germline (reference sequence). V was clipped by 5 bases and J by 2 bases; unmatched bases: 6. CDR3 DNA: TGTGCCAGCAGCCCATACAGGGGACCTGGAAACACCATATATTTT. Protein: CASSPYRGPGNTIYF. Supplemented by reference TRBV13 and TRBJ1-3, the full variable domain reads AAGVIQSPRHLIKEKRETATLKCYPIPRHDTVYWYQQGPGQDPQFLISFYEKMQSDKGSIPDRFSAQQFSDYHSELNMSSLELGDSALYFCASSPYRGPGNTIYFGEGSWLTVV.

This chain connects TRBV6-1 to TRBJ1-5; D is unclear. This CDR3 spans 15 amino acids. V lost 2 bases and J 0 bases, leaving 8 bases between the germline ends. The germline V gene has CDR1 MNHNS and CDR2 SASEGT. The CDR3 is CASSEYEFSNQPQHF. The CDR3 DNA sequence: TGTGCCAGCAGTGAATATGAGTTTAGCAATCAGCCCCAGCATTTT.